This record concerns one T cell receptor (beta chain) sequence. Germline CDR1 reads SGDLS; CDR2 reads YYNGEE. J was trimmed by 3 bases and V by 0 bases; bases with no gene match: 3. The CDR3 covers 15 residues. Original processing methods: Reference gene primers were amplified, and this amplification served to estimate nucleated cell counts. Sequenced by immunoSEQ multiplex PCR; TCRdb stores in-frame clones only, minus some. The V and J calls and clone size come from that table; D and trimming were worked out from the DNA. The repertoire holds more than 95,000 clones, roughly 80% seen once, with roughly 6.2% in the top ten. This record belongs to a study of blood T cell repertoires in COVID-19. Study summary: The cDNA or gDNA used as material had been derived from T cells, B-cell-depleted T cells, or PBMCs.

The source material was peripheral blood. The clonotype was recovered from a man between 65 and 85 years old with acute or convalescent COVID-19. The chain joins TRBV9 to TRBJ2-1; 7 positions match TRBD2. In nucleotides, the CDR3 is TGTGCCAGCAGCGTAGCGGCGGGGGACTACAATGAGCAGTTCTTC. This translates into CASSVAAGDYNEQFF.